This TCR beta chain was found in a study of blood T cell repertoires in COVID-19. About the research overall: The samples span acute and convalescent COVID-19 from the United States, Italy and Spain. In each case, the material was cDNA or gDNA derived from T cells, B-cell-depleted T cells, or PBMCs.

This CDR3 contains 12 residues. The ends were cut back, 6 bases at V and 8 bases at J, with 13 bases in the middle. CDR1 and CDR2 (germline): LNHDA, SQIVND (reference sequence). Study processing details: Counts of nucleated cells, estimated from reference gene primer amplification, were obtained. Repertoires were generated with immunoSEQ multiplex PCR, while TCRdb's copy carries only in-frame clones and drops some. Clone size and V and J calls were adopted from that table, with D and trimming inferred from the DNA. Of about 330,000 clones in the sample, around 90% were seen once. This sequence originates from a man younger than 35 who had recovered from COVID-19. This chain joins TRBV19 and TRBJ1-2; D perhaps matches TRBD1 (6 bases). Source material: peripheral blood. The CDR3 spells CASRTGGRGYTF. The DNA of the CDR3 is TGTGCCAGTAGAACGGGGGGCCGGGGCTACACCTTC. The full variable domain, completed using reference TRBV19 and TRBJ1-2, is DGGITQSPKYLFRKEGQNVTLSCEQNLNHDAMYWYRQDPGQGLRLIYYSQIVNDFQKGDIAEGYSVSREKKESFPLTVTSAQKNPTAFYLCASRTGGRGYTFGSGTRLTVV.